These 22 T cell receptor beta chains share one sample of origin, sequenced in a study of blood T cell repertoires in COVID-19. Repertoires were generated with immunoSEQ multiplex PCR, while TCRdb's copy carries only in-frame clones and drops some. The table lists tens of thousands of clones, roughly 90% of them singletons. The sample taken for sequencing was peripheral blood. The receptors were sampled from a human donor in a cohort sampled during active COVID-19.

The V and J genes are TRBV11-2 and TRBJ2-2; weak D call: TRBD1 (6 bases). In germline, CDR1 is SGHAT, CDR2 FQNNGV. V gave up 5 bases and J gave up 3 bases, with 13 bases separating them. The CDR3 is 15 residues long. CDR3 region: CASSPRGIDTGELFF. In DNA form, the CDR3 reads TGTGCCAGCAGCCCCAGGGGAATTGACACCGGGGAGCTGTTTTTT.

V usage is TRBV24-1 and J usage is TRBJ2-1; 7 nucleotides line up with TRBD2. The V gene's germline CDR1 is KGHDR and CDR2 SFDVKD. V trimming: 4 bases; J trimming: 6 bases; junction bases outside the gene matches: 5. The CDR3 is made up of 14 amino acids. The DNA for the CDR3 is TGTGCCACCAGTGACTGGGGAGGGAGCAATGAGCAGTTCTTC. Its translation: CATSDWGGSNEQFF.

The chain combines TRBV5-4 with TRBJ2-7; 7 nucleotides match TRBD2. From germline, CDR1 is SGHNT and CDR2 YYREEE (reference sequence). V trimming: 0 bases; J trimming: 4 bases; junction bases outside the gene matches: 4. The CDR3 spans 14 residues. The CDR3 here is CASSLGAGDYEQYF. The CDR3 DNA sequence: TGTGCCAGCAGCTTGGGGGCGGGAGATTACGAGCAGTACTTC. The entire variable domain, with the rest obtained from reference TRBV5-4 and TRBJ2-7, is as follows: ETGVTQSPTHLIKTRGQQVTLRCSSQSGHNTVSWYQQALGQGPQFIFQYYREEENGRGNFPPRFSGLQFPNYSSELNVNALELDDSALYLCASSLGAGDYEQYFGPGTRLTVT.

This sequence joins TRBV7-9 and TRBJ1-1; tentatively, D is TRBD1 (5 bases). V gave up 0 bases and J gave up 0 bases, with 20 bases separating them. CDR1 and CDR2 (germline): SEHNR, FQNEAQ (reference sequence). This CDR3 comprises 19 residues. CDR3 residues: CASSLASYGQGYMNTEAFF. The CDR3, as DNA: TGTGCCAGCAGCTTAGCTAGTTACGGGCAGGGATATATGAACACTGAAGCTTTCTTT.

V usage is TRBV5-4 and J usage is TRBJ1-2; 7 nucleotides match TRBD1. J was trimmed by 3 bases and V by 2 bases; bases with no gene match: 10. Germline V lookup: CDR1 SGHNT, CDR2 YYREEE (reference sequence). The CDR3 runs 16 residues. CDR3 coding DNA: TGTGCCAGCAGCTTACGCGGGACAGAGTTCTACTATGGCTACACCTTC. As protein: CASSLRGTEFYYGYTF.

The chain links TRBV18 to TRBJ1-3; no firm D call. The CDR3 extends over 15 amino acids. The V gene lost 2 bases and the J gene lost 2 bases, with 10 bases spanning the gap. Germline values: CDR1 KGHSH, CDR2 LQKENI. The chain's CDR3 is CASSPTSRPGNTIYF. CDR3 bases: TGTGCCAGCTCACCAACAAGTCGCCCTGGAAACACCATATATTTT.

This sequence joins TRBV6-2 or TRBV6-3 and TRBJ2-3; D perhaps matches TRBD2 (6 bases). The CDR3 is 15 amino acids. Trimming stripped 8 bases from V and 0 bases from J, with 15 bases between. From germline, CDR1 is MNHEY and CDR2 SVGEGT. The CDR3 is CASGHRGKSTDTQYF. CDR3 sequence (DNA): TGTGCCAGCGGCCACCGGGGGAAAAGCACAGATACGCAGTATTTT.

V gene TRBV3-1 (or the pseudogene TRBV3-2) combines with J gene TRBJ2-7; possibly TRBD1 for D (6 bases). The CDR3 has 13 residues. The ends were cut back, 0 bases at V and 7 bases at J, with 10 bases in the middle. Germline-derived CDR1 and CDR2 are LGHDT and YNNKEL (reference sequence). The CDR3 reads CASSQDPQGEQYF. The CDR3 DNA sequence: TGTGCCAGCAGCCAAGACCCACAGGGAGAGCAGTACTTC.

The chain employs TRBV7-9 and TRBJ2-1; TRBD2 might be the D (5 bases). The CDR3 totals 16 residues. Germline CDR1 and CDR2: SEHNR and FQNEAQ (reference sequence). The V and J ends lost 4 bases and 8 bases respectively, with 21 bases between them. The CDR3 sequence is CASSSPWSGSFDEQFF. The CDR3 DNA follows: TGTGCCAGCAGCTCCCCGTGGAGCGGATCCTTCGATGAGCAGTTCTTC.

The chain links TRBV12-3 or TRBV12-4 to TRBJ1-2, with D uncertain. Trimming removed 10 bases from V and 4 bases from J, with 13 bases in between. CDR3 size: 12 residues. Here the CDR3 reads CATSGRLYGYTF. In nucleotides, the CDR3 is TGTGCCACGAGCGGCCGCCTCTATGGCTACACCTTC.

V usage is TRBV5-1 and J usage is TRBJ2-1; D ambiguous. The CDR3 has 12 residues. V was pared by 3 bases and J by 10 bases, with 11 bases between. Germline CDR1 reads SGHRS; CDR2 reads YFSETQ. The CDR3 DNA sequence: TGCGCCAGCAGCTACTACCTCCAGGAGCAGTTCTTC. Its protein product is CASSYYLQEQFF.

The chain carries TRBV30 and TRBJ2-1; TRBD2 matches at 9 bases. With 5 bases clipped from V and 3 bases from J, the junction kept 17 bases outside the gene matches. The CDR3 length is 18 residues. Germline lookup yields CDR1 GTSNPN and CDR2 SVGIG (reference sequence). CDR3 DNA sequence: TGTGCCTGGGGTTCGGGCGGCGGGAGGGTGTTGGTCTACAATGAGCAGTTCTTC. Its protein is CAWGSGGGRVLVYNEQFF.

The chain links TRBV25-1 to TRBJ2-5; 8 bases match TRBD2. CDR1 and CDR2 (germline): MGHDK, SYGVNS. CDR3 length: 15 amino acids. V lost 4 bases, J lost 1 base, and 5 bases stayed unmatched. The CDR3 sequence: CASSVVAGPQETQYF. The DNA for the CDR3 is TGTGCCAGCAGTGTAGTAGCGGGACCCCAAGAGACCCAGTACTTC.

Here the CDR3 reads CASGAQDYGYTF. The CDR3 nucleotides are TGTGCCAGCGGCGCGCAGGACTATGGCTACACCTTC. V and J are TRBV14 and TRBJ1-2; D is undetermined. Germline loops: CDR1 SGHDN, CDR2 FVKESK. V was trimmed by 8 bases and J by 3 bases, leaving 10 bases between them. The CDR3 spans 12 residues.

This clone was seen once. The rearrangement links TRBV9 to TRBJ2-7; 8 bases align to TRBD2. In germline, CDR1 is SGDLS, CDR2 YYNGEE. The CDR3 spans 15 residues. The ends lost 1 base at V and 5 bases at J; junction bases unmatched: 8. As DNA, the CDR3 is TGTGCCAGCAGCGTATCCCCGGCGGGAGGTCACGAGCAGTACTTC. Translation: CASSVSPAGGHEQYF.

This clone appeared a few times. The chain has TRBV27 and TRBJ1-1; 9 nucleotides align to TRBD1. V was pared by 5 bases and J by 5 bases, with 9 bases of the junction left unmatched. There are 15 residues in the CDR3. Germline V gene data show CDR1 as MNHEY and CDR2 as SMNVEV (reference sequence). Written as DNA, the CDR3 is TGTGCCAGCAGTACACTCGGGACAGGGAGGACTGAAGCTTTCTTT. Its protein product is CASSTLGTGRTEAFF.

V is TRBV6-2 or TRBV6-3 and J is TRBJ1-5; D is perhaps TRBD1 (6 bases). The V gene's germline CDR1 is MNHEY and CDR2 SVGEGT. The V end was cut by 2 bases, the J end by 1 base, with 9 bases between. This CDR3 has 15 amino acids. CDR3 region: CASSYPRGSNQPQHF. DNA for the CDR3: TGTGCCAGCAGTTACCCTAGGGGGAGCAATCAGCCCCAGCATTTT.

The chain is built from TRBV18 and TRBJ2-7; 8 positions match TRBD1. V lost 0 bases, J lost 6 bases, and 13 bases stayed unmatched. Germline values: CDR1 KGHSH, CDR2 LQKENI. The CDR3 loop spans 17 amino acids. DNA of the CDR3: TGTGCCAGCTCACCACCAAAGGCGGCAGGGGGCTTAAGCGAGCAGTACTTC. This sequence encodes CASSPPKAAGGLSEQYF.

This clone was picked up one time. This CDR3 is CASSQPGTSGRNEQFF. In DNA, the CDR3 is TGTGCCAGCAGCCAGCCCGGGACTAGCGGGAGGAATGAGCAGTTCTTC. This chain uses TRBV14 with TRBJ2-1; the match to TRBD2 covers 15 bases. The trim removed 3 bases at V and 7 bases at J, leaving 4 bases unmatched. The V gene's germline CDR1 is SGHDN and CDR2 FVKESK. The CDR3 totals 16 residues.

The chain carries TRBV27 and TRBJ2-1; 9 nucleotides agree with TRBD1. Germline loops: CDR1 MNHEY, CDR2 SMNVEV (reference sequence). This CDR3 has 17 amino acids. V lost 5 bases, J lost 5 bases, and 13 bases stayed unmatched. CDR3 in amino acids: CASSLTTPGTGHNEQFF. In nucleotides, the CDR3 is TGTGCCAGCAGTCTCACCACACCCGGGACAGGGCACAATGAGCAGTTCTTC.

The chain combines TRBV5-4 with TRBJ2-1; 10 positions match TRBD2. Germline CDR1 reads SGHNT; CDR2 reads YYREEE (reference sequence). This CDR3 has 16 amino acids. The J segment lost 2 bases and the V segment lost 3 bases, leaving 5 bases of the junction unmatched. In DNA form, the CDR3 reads TGTGCCAGCAGCTCCGCAGCGGGAGGGGCCTACAATGAGCAGTTCTTC. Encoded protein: CASSSAAGGAYNEQFF.

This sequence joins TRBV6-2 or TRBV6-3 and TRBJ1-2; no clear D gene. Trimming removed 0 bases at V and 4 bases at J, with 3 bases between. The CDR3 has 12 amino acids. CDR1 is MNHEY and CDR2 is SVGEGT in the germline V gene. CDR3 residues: CASSYSRYGYTF. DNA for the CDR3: TGTGCCAGCAGTTACTCTCGCTATGGCTACACCTTC.